The rows below give T cell receptor beta chains drawn from one sample of a study of T cells expressing NK-cell markers. Reprocessing the 5' RACE reads, TCRdb reports a single entry for every CDR3 protein and omits DNA. The listing records about 380,000 distinct CDR3 sequences. The sample taken for sequencing was blood T cells: a sorted CD56 or NKG2C T cell subset, CD4+ or CD8+ T cells, or bulk PBMC T cells (not recorded which). These TCRs come from a man aged 18-70 years in good health. CDR3s include the opening cysteine and the closing phenylalanine or tryptophan.

TRBV5-1	TRBJ2-7	CASSFPTSGAYEQYF
TRBV27	TRBJ2-2	CASSPRTGLSAGELFF
TRBV12-3/TRBV12-4	TRBJ2-1	CASSPNMGGGVNEQFF
TRBV20-1	TRBJ2-1	CSASNLGGENEQFF
TRBV7-2	TRBJ2-3	CASSSTNVGTDTQYF
TRBV5-6	TRBJ1-2	CASSLDPTGGDGYTF
TRBV12-3/TRBV12-4	TRBJ2-5	CASSSPLQGETQYF
TRBV6-2/TRBV6-3	TRBJ1-2	CASSYSNPGQGGRDNYGYTF
TRBV12-3/TRBV12-4	TRBJ2-2	CASSPDRKSTGELFF
TRBV4-1	TRBJ2-5	CASSTPGRLQETQYF
TRBV19	TRBJ2-7	CASSSTVTVGEQYF
TRBV20-1	TRBJ2-5	CSARLHSQETQYF
TRBV12-3/TRBV12-4	TRBJ1-5	CASSITGTGGVWSNQPQHF
TRBV5-1	TRBJ1-1	CASSLGGPINTEAFF
TRBV6-5	TRBJ1-2	CASSNPRQGGRDGYTF
TRBV24-1	TRBJ2-5	CATSELSGTGGAETQYF
TRBV7-8	TRBJ2-7	CASSKRGPKGYEQYF
TRBV5-1	TRBJ2-2	CASSLIPPTSGGAAGELFF
TRBV15	TRBJ1-1	CATSRDIGRVGTEAFF
TRBV27	TRBJ2-3	CASTDARGRGARSTDTQYF
TRBV11-2	TRBJ2-2	CASSLDRAGTNTGELFF
TRBV28	TRBJ1-5	CASSFTGGHNQPQHF
TRBV12-3/TRBV12-4	TRBJ2-3	CASSPTLGQGDTQYF